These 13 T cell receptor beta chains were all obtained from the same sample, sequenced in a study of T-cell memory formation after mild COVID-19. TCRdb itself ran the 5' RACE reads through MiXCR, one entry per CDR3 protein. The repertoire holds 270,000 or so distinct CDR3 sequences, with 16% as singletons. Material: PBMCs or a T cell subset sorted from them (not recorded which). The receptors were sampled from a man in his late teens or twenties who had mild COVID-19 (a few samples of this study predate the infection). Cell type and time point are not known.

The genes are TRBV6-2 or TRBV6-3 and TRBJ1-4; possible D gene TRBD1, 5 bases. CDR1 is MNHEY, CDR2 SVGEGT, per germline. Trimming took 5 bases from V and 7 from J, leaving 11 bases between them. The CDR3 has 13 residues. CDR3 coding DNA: TGTGCCAGCAGTGATGACGACAGTGAAAAACTGTTTTTT. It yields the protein CASSDDDSEKLFF.

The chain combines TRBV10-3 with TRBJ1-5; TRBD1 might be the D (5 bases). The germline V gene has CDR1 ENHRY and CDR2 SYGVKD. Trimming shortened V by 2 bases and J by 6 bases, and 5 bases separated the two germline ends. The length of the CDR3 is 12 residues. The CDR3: CAISEGAQPQHF. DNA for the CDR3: TGTGCCATCAGTGAGGGGGCTCAGCCCCAGCATTTT.

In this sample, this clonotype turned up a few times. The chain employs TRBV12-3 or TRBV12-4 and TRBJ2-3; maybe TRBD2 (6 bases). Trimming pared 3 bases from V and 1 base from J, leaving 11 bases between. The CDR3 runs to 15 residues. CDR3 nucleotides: TGTGCCAGCAGTTTTAGGGGAGGAGGCACAGATACGCAGTATTTT. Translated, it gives CASSFRGGGTDTQYF.

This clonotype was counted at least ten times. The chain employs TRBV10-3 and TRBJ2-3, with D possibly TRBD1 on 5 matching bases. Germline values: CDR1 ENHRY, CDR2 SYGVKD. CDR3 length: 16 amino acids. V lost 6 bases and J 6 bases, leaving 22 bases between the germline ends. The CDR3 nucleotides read TGTGCCATCAGCATCCAGGGTCCGAGTTCGGGTGATACGCAGTATTTT. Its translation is CAISIQGPSSGDTQYF.

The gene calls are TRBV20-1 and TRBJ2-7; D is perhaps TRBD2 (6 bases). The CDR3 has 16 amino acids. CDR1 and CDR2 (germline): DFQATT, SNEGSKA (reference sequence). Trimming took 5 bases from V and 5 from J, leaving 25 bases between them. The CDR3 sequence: CSASLFGGPPGDEQYF. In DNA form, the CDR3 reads TGCAGTGCTTCCCTTTTCGGGGGACCGCCGGGGGACGAGCAGTACTTC.

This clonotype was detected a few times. The CDR3 DNA reads TGTGCCAGCAGTTACACTGGAGAGACCCAGTACTTC. Its protein product is CASSYTGETQYF. This chain links TRBV6-2 or TRBV6-3 with TRBJ2-5; the D is unclear. The germline V and J ends were trimmed by 2 bases and 4 bases, with 5 bases remaining between them. This CDR3 region has 12 residues. CDR1 and CDR2 from the germline V gene are MNHEY and SVGEGT.

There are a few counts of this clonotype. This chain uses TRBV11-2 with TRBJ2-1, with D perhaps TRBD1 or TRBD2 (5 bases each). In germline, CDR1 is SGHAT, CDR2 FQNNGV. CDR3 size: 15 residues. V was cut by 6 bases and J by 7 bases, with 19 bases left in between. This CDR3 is CASRRGAAEVNEQFF. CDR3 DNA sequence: TGTGCCAGCAGAAGAGGGGCGGCAGAGGTGAATGAGCAGTTCTTC.

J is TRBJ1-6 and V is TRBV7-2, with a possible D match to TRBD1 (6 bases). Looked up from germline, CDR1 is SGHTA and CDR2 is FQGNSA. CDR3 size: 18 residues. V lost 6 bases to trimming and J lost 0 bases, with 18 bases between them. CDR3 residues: CASRIRRGDSSYNSPLHF. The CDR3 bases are TGTGCCAGCAGGATACGCAGGGGCGATAGCTCCTATAATTCACCCCTCCACTTT.

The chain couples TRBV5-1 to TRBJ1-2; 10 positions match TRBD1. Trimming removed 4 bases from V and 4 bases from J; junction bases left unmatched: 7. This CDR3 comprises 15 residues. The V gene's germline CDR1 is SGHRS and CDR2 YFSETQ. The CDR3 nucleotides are TGCGCCAGCAGCCCGGCCGGGACAGGGGCCTATGGCTACACCTTC. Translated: CASSPAGTGAYGYTF.

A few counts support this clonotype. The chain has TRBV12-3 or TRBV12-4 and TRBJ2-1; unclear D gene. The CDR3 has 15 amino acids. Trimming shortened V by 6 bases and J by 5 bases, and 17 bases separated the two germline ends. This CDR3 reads CASRFRVGVDNEQFF. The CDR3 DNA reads TGTGCCAGCAGATTTAGAGTTGGAGTAGACAATGAGCAGTTCTTC.

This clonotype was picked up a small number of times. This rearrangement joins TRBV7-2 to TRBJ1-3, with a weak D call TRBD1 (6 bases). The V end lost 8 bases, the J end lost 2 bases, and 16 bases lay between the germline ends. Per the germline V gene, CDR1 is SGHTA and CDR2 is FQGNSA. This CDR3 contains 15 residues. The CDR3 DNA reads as TGTGCCAGCGGGGGTCGGGGGGGCCCTGGAAACACCATATATTTT. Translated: CASGGRGGPGNTIYF.

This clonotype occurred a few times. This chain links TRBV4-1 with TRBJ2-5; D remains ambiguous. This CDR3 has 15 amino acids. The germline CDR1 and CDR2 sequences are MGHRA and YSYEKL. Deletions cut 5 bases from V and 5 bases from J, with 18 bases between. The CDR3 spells CASSEVLIPGETQYF. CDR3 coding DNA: TGCGCCAGCAGCGAAGTGCTCATCCCCGGGGAGACCCAGTACTTC.

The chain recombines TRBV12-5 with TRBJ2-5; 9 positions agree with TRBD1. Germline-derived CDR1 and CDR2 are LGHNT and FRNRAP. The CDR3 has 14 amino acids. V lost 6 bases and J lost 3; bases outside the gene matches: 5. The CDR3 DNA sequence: TGTGCTAGTGGACCGGGACAGGGAAAAGAGACCCAGTACTTC. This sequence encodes CASGPGQGKETQYF. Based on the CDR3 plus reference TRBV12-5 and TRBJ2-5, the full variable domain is DARVTQTPRHKVTEMGQEVTMRCQPILGHNTVFWYRQTMMQGLELLAYFRNRAPLDDSGMPKDRFSAEMPDATLATLKIQPSEPRDSAVYFCASGPGQGKETQYFGPGTRLLVL.